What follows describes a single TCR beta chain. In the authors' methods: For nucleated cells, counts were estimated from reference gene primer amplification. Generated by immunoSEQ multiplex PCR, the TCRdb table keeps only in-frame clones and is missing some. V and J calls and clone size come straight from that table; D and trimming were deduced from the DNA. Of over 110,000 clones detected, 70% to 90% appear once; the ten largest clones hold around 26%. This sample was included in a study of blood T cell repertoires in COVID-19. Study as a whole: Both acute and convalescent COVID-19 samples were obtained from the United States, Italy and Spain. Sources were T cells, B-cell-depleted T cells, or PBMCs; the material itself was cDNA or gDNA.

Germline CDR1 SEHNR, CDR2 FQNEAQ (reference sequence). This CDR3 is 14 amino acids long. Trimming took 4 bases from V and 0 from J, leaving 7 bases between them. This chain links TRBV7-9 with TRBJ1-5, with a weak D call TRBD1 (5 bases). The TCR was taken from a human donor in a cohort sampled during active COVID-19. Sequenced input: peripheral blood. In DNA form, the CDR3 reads TGTGCCAGCAGCTGGGGGGATAGCAATCAGCCCCAGCATTTT. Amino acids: CASSWGDSNQPQHF.